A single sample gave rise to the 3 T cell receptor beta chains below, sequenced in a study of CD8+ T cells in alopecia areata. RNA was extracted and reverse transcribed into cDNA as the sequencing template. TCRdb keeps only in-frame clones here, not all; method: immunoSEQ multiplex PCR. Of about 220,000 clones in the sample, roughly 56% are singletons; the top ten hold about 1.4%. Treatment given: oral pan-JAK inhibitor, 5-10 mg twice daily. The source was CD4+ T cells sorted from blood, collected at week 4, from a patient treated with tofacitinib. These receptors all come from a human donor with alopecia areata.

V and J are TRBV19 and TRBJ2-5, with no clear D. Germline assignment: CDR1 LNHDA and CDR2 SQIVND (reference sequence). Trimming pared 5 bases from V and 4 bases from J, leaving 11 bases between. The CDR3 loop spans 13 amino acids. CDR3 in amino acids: CASSDTERETQYF. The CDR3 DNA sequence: TGTGCCAGTAGTGATACAGAAAGAGAGACCCAGTACTTC.

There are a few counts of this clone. The CDR3: CAISAGQGNEQFF. Here the CDR3 DNA reads TGTGCCATCAGTGCGGGACAGGGGAATGAGCAGTTCTTC. The chain is built from TRBV10-3 and TRBJ2-1, with 10 bases aligning to TRBD1. V was clipped by 4 bases and J by 7 bases; unmatched bases: 1. Germline V lookup: CDR1 ENHRY, CDR2 SYGVKD. This CDR3 is built from 13 residues.

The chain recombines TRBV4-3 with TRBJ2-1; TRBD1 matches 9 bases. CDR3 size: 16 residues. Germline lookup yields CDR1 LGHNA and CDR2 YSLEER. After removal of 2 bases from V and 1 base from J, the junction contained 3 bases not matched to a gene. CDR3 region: CASSQRGTGSYNEQFF. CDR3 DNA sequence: TGCGCCAGCAGCCAACGTGGGACAGGGTCCTACAATGAGCAGTTCTTC.